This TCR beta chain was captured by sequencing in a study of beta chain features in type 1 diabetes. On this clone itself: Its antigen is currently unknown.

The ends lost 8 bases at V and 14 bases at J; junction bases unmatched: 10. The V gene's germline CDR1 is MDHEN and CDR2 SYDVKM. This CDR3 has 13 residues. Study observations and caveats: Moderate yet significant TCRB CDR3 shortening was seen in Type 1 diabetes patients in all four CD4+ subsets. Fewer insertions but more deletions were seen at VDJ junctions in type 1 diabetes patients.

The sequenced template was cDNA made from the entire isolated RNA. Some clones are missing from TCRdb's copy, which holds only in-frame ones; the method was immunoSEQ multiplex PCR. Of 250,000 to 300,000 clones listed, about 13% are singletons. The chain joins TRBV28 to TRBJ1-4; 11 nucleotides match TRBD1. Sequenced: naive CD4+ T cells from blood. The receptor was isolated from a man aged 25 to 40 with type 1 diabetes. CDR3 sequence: CASLDRGLRRLFF. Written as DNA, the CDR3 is TGTGCCAGCCTGGACAGGGGGCTTAGAAGGCTGTTTTTT.